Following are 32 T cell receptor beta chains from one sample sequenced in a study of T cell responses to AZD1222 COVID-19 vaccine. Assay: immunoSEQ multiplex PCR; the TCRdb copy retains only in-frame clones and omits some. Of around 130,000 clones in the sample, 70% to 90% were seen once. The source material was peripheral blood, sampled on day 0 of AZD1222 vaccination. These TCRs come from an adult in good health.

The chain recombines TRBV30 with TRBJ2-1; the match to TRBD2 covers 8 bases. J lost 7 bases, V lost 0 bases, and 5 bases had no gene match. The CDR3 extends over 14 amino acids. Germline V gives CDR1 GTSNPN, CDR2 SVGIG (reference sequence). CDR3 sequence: CAWSVGSGKNEQFF. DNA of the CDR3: TGTGCCTGGAGTGTGGGTAGCGGGAAGAATGAGCAGTTCTTC.

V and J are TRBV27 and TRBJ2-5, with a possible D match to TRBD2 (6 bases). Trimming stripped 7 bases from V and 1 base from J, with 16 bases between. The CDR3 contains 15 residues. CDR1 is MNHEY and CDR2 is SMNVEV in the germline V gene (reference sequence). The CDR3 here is CASTPAGRFQETQYF. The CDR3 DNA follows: TGTGCCAGCACCCCCGCGGGGCGGTTCCAAGAGACCCAGTACTTC.

CDR3 nucleotide sequence: TGTGCCAGCAGCGTAGCGACAGGGGCTTGGGACTATGGCTACACCTTC. Translating gives CASSVATGAWDYGYTF. This chain links TRBV9 with TRBJ1-2; TRBD1 matches 8 bases. The V segment lost 0 bases and the J segment 3 bases; nucleotides outside the gene matches: 7. The germline gives CDR1 SGDLS, CDR2 YYNGEE. The CDR3 contains 16 residues.

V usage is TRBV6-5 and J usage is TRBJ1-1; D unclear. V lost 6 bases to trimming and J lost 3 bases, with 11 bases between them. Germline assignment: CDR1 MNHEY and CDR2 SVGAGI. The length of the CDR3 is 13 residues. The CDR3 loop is CASSQFTYTEAFF. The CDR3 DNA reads TGTGCCAGCAGCCAGTTCACCTACACTGAAGCTTTCTTT.

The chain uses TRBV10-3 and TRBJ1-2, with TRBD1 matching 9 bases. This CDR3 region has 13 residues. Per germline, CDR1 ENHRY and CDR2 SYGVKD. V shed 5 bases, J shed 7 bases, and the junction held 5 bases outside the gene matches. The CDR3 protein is CAISIQGAVGYTF. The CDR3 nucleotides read TGTGCCATCAGTATACAGGGGGCGGTTGGCTACACCTTC.

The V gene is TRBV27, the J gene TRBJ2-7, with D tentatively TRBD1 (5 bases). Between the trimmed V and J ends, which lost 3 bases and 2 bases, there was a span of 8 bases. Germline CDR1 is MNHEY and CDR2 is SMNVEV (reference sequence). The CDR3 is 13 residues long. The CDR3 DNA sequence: TGTGCCAGCAGTTTTGGACAACCCTACGAGCAGTACTTC. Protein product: CASSFGQPYEQYF.

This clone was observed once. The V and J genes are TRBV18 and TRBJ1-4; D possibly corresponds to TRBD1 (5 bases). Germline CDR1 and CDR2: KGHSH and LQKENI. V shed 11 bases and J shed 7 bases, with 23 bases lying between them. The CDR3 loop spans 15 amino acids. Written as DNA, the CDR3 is TGTGCCGCCTCTCAAGGGGCGATCGATCGTGAAAAACTGTTTTTT. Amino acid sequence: CAASQGAIDREKLFF.

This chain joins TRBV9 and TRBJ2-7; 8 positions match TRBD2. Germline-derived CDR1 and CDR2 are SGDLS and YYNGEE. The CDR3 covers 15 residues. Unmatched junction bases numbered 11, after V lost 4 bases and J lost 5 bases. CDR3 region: CASSRVLSGSNEQYF. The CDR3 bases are TGTGCCAGCAGCCGCGTTCTCAGCGGGAGTAACGAGCAGTACTTC.

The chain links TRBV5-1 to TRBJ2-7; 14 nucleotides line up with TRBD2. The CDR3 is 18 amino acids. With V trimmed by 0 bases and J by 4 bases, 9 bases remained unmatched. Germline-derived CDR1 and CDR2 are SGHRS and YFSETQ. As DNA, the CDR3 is TGCGCCAGCAGCTTGGGCCCCGGGACTAGCGGGAGCACGTACGAGCAGTACTTC. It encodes CASSLGPGTSGSTYEQYF.

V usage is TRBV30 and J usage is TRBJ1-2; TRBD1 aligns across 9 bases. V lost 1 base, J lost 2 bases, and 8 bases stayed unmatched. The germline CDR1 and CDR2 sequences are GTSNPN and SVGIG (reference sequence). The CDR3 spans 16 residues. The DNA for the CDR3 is TGTGCCTGGAGTGACCCCGGGACAGGGCTAAACTATGGCTACACCTTC. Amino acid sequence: CAWSDPGTGLNYGYTF.

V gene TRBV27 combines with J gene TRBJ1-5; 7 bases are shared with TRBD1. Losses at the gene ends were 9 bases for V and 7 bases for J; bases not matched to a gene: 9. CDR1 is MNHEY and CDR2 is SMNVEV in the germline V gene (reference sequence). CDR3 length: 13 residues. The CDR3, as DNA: TGTGCCAGTAAAGAGGGGGCTAGGCAGCCCCAGCATTTT. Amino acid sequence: CASKEGARQPQHF.

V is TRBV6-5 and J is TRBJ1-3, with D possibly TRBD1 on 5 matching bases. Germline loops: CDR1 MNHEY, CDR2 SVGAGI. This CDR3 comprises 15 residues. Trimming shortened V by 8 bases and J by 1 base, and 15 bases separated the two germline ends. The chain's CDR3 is CASRSTALSGNTIYF. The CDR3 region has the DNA TGTGCCAGCCGGTCGACAGCGCTTTCTGGAAACACCATATATTTT.

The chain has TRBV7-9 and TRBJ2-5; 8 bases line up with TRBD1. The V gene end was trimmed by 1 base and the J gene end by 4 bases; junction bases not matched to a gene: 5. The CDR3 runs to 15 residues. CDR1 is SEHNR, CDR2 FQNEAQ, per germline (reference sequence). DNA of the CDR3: TGTGCCAGCAGCTTAGGTGACAGGGGTGGAGAGACCCAGTACTTC. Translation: CASSLGDRGGETQYF.

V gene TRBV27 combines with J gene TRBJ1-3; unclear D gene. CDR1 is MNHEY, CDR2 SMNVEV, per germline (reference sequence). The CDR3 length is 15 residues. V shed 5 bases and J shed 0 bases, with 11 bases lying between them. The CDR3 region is CASSTQGRSGNTIYF. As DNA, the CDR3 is TGTGCCAGCAGTACCCAAGGACGCTCTGGAAACACCATATATTTT.

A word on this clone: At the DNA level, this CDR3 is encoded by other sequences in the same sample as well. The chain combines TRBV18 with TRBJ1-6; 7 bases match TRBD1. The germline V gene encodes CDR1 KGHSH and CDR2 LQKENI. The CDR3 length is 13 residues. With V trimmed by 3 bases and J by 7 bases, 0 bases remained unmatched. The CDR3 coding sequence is TGTGCCAGCTCACCGGGACAGAATTCACCCCTCCACTTT. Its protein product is CASSPGQNSPLHF.

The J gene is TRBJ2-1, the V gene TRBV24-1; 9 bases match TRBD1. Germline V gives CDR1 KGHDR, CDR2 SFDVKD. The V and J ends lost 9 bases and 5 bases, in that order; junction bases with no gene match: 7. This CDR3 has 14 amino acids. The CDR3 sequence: CATGRGQGNNEQFF. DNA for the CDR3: TGTGCCACCGGGCGGGGACAGGGAAACAATGAGCAGTTCTTC.

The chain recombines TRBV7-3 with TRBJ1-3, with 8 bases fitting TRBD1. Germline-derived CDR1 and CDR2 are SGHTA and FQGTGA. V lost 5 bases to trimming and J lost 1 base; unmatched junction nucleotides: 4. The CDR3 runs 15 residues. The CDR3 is CASSIDRGSGNTIYF. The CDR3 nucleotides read TGTGCCAGCAGCATAGACAGGGGATCTGGAAACACCATATATTTT.

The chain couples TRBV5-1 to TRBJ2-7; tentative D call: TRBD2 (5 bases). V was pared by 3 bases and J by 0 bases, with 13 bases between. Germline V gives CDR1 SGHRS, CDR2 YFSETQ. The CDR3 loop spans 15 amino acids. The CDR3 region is CASSSLPGSSYEQYF. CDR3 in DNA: TGCGCCAGCAGCTCCTTACCGGGGAGCTCCTACGAGCAGTACTTC.

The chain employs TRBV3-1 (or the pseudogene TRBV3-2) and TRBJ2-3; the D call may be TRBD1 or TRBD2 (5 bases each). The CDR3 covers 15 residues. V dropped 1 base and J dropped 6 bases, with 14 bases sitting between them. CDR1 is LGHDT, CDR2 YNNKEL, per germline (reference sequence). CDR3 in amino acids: CASSQGHGARDTQYF. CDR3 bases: TGTGCCAGCAGCCAAGGACACGGGGCCAGGGATACGCAGTATTTT.

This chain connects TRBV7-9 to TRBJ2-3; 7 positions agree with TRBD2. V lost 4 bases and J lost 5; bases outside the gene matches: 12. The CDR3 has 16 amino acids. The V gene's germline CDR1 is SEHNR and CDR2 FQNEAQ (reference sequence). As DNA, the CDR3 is TGTGCCAGCAGCTCCCCAGAGCCGGGAGGCGGAGATACGCAGTATTTT. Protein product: CASSSPEPGGGDTQYF.

The CDR3 loop is CATSDLGDYNTGELFF. The CDR3 region has the DNA TGTGCCACCAGTGACCTTGGGGACTACAACACCGGGGAGCTGTTTTTT. The chain employs TRBV24-1 and TRBJ2-2; 7 nucleotides agree with TRBD2. After removal of 4 bases from V and 2 bases from J, the junction contained 6 bases not matched to a gene. The length of the CDR3 is 16 residues. Germline CDR1 reads KGHDR; CDR2 reads SFDVKD.

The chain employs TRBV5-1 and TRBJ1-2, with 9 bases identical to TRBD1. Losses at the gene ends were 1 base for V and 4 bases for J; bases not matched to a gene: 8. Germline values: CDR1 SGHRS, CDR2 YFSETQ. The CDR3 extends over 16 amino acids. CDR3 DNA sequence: TGCGCCAGCAGCTTGTCCAGACAGGGGGAAGGCTATGGCTACACCTTC. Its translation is CASSLSRQGEGYGYTF.

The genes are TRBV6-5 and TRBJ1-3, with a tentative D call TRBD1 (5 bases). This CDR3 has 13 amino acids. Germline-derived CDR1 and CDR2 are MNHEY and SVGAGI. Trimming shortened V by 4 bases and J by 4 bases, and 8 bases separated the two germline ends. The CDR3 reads CASSSGPGNTIYF. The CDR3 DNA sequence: TGTGCCAGCAGTTCAGGGCCAGGAAACACCATATATTTT.

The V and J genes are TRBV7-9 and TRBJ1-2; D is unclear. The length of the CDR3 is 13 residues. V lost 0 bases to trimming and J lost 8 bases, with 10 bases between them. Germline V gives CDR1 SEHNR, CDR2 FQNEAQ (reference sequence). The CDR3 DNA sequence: TGTGCCAGCAGCTTAGCTCGGGGTCACGGCTACACCTTC. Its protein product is CASSLARGHGYTF.

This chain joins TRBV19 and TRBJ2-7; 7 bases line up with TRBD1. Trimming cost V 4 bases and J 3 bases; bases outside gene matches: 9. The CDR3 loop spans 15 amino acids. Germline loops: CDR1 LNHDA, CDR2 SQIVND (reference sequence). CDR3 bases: TGTGCCAGTAGTACTCGGGACAGCCGGTACTACGAGCAGTACTTC. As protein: CASSTRDSRYYEQYF.

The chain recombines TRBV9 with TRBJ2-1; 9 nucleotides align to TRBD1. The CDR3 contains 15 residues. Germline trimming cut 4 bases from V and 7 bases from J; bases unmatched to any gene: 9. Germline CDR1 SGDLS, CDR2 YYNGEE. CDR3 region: CASSPGTGLGNEQFF. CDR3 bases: TGTGCCAGCAGCCCGGGGACAGGGCTTGGGAATGAGCAGTTCTTC.

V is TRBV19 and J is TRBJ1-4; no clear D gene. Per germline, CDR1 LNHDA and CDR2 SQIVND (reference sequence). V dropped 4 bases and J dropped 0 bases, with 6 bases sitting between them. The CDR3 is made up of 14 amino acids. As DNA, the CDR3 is TGTGCCAGTAGTACCGTTGCAACTAATGAAAAACTGTTTTTT. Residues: CASSTVATNEKLFF. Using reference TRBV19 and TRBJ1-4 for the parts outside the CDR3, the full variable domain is DGGITQSPKYLFRKEGQNVTLSCEQNLNHDAMYWYRQDPGQGLRLIYYSQIVNDFQKGDIAEGYSVSREKKESFPLTVTSAQKNPTAFYLCASSTVATNEKLFFGSGTQLSVL.

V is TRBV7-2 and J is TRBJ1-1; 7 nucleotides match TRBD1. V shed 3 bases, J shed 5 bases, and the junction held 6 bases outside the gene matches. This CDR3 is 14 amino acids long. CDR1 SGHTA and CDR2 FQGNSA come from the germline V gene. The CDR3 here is CASSFTQGGTEAFF. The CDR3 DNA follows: TGTGCCAGCAGCTTTACCCAGGGGGGTACTGAAGCTTTCTTT.

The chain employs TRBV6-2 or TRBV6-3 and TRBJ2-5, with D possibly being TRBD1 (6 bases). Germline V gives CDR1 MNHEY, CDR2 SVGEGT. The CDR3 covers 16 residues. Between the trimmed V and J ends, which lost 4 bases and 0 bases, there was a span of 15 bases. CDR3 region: CASSSTGTMYQETQYF. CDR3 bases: TGTGCCAGCAGTTCTACCGGGACAATGTACCAAGAGACCCAGTACTTC.

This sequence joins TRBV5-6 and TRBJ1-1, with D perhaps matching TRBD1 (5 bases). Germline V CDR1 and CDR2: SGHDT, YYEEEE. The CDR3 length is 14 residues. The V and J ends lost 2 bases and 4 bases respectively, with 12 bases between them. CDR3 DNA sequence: TGTGCCAGCAGCTTCCAGGGAATGCGCACTGAAGCTTTCTTT. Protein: CASSFQGMRTEAFF.

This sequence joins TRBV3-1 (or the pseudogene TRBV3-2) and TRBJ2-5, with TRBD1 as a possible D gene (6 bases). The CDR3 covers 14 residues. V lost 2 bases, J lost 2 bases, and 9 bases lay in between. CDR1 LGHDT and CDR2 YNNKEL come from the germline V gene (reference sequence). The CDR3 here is CASSQWDTQETQYF. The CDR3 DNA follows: TGTGCCAGCAGCCAATGGGACACACAAGAGACCCAGTACTTC.

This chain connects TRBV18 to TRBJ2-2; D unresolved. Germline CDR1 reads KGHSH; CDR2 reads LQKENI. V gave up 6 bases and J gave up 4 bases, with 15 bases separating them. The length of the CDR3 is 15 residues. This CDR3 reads CASSSTLVGTGELFF. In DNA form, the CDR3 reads TGTGCCAGCTCGTCAACATTGGTCGGCACCGGGGAGCTGTTTTTT.